This T cell receptor beta chain derives from a study of blood T cells in healthy people across ages. The V gene's germline CDR1 is SGHVS and CDR2 FNYEAQ. The CDR3 has 13 residues. V was cut by 5 bases and J by 6 bases, with 13 bases left in between. Through a sample-barcoded 5' primer and a J-beta primer mix, a second PCR was run for about 6 to 11 cycles. TCRdb reprocessed the 5' RACE reads via MiXCR and lists one record per CDR3 protein. The data show around 1.5 million distinct CDR3 sequences, 55% to 75% seen once. In this sample, this clonotype turned up a few times. This TCR came from a man aged 18 to 30 in good health. V and J are TRBV7-6 and TRBJ1-2, with no clear D. Input material: blood. CDR3 DNA sequence: TGTGCCAGCAGCCCGAACGGAGACCATGGCTACACCTTC. As protein: CASSPNGDHGYTF.